This note documents a single T cell receptor beta chain sequence. Its antigen remains unknown. At least 7 million PBMCs were isolated per sample. This record comes from a study of blood T cells in healthy people across ages. Study results and limitations: Investigators viewed diversity estimates from one million T cells as underestimates, the study reported. Per-million-T-cell TCR beta diversity fell roughly linearly with age.

The length of the CDR3 is 14 residues. V dropped 2 bases and J dropped 8; count of bases not matched to a gene: 7. Germline V gene data show CDR1 as MNHEY and CDR2 as SVGEGT. Next came a second PCR, run for about 6 to 12 cycles, which used a sample-barcoded 5' primer along with a J-beta primer mix. The study obtained at least 2.5 million CDR3-containing paired-end reads from every sample. TCRdb reprocessed the 5' RACE reads via MiXCR and lists one record per CDR3 protein. Of hundreds of thousands of distinct CDR3 sequences listed, approximately 30% are singletons. The V call is TRBV6-2 or TRBV6-3, the J call TRBJ1-1; 8 bases fit TRBD1. This receptor was taken from a woman aged 80 or older in good health. Sequenced input: blood. The chain's CDR3 is CASSYNLGTGEAFF. CDR3 nucleotides: TGTGCCAGCAGTTACAATTTAGGGACAGGCGAAGCTTTCTTT.